Shown below are 30 T cell receptor beta chains from a single sample sequenced in a study of cytotoxic CD8 clonotypes in ibrutinib-treated CLL (dated by TCRdb to the early 2020s). Library preparation was by the immunoSEQ multiplex PCR assay. TCRdb re-hosts the immuneACCESS table, in-frame sequences only. Its copies lack some clones; in the studies checked, an unresolved V gene accounts for under half of them, and the cause for the rest is not known. This sample is represented by tens of thousands of clones; over 75% of them were singletons. Under 4% of the sample comes from the top ten. Explained via the paper, the time point label denotes: eleven to twelve months on ibrutinib. This specimen consisted of PBMCs, obtained after 12 months of ibrutinib treatment. The receptors here all came from a human donor with chronic lymphocytic leukemia.

J is TRBJ2-1 and V is TRBV19, with TRBD1 matching over 7 bases. CDR3 length: 21 amino acids. V lost 4 bases to trimming and J lost 3 bases; unmatched junction nucleotides: 24. Germline V lookup: CDR1 LNHDA, CDR2 SQIVND (reference sequence). CDR3 protein: CASSTIRDRKQNLGHYNEQFF. The CDR3 bases are TGTGCCAGTAGTACCATAAGGGACAGAAAGCAGAACCTGGGGCACTACAATGAGCAGTTCTTC.

The rearrangement links TRBV28 to TRBJ2-1; 14 bases match TRBD2. The junction had 7 bases not matched to a gene; V was cut back by 6 bases and J by 6 bases. The germline V gene encodes CDR1 MDHEN and CDR2 SYDVKM. The CDR3 covers 16 residues. CDR3 amino acids: CASRYRGLAGGNEQFF. The CDR3 DNA reads as TGTGCCAGCAGATACCGAGGACTAGCGGGAGGCAATGAGCAGTTCTTC. The full variable domain, completed using reference TRBV28 and TRBJ2-1, is DVKVTQSSRYLVKRTGEKVFLECVQDMDHENMFWYRQDPGLGLRLIYFSYDVKMKEKGDIPEGYSVSREKKERFSLILESASTNQTSMYLCASRYRGLAGGNEQFFGPGTRLTVL.

J is TRBJ2-4 and V is TRBV6-1; no firm D call. The CDR3 is 11 residues long. V lost 2 bases and J 13 bases, leaving 9 bases between the germline ends. Germline CDR1 reads MNHNS; CDR2 reads SASEGT. CDR3 residues: CASSERPVQYF. The CDR3 bases are TGTGCCAGCAGTGAACGTCCAGTCCAGTACTTC.

This clone was counted a single time. The chain employs TRBV7-8 and TRBJ2-1, with D unclear. This CDR3 spans 13 amino acids. Germline-derived CDR1 and CDR2 are SGHVS and FQNEAQ. Trimming removed 5 bases at V and 5 bases at J, with 10 bases between. CDR3 region: CASSRRPDNEQFF. The DNA for the CDR3 is TGTGCCAGCAGCCGCCGACCTGACAATGAGCAGTTCTTC. Variable domain in full (rest from reference TRBV7-8 and TRBJ2-1): GAGVSQSPRYKVAKRGQDVALRCDPISGHVSLFWYQQALGQGPEFLTYFQNEAQLDKSGLPSDRFFAERPEGSVSTLKIQRTQQEDSAVYLCASSRRPDNEQFFGPGTRLTVL.

The V call is TRBV5-1, the J call TRBJ2-6, with D uncertain. CDR1 is SGHRS and CDR2 is YFSETQ in the germline V gene. CDR3 length: 13 amino acids. Trimming cost V 6 bases and J 1 base, with 5 bases left between them. The CDR3 loop is CASKGSGANVLTF. In DNA form, the CDR3 reads TGCGCCAGCAAGGGATCTGGGGCCAACGTCCTGACTTTC.

This clone was seen a single time. The chain uses TRBV7-9 and TRBJ1-5; D is ambiguous. Germline V gene sequence: CDR1 SEHNR, CDR2 FQNEAQ (reference sequence). This CDR3 spans 18 amino acids. Trimming pared 5 bases from V and 1 base from J, leaving 21 bases between. CDR3 protein: CASSPLRQELSSNQPQHF. The CDR3, as DNA: TGTGCCAGCAGCCCATTGCGACAAGAACTTAGCAGCAATCAGCCCCAGCATTTT.

The chain recombines TRBV5-1 with TRBJ2-1, with D possibly being TRBD1 (6 bases). Trimming took 2 bases from V and 3 from J, leaving 12 bases between them. This CDR3 has 15 amino acids. CDR1 is SGHRS, CDR2 YFSETQ, per germline. The CDR3 protein is CASSLRIQGYNEQFF. The CDR3 DNA sequence: TGCGCCAGCAGCTTAAGAATACAGGGCTACAATGAGCAGTTCTTC. Full variable domain (missing parts from reference TRBV5-1 and TRBJ2-1): KAGVTQTPRYLIKTRGQQVTLSCSPISGHRSVSWYQQTPGQGLQFLFEYFSETQRNKGNFPGRFSGRQFSNSRSEMNVSTLELGDSALYLCASSLRIQGYNEQFFGPGTRLTVL.

The chain employs TRBV21-1 and TRBJ1-5. TRBV21-1 is a known pseudogene. This CDR3 has 15 amino acids. The CDR3 DNA reads TGTGCCAGCAGCCGTGGGAGCAGGGAGCATCAGCCCCAGCATTTT. Protein product: CASSRGSREHQPQHF.

The chain couples TRBV19 to TRBJ2-7; 7 nucleotides align to TRBD2. The length of the CDR3 is 14 residues. Germline V gives CDR1 LNHDA, CDR2 SQIVND (reference sequence). Losses at the gene ends were 6 bases for V and 3 bases for J; bases not matched to a gene: 8. The CDR3 loop is CASRGRSSGYEQYF. As DNA, the CDR3 is TGTGCCAGTAGGGGCCGGTCTAGCGGCTACGAGCAGTACTTC.

The chain combines TRBV4-1 with TRBJ2-1; D not certain. The CDR3 extends over 14 amino acids. From germline, CDR1 is MGHRA and CDR2 YSYEKL. The V and J ends lost 0 bases and 12 bases respectively, with 15 bases between them. CDR3 nucleotide sequence: TGCGCCAGCAGCCAAGAGGGTAACCTACTACGGCAGTTCTTC. It specifies CASSQEGNLLRQFF.

The chain carries TRBV11-2 and TRBJ2-1; a weak D match, TRBD2 (5 bases). Germline assignment: CDR1 SGHAT and CDR2 FQNNGV. V was shortened by 3 bases and J by 2 bases, with 14 bases between the two germline ends. This CDR3 is 16 amino acids long. As DNA, the CDR3 is TGTGCCAGCAGCTTTGGACTTTCGGGCACCTACAATGAGCAGTTCTTC. Its translation: CASSFGLSGTYNEQFF.

This rearrangement joins TRBV2 to TRBJ1-5, with D uncertain. CDR1 SNHLY and CDR2 FYNNEI come from the germline V gene. The CDR3 contains 14 residues. V lost 7 bases and J 0 bases, leaving 10 bases between the germline ends. The CDR3 DNA sequence: TGTGCCAGCAACTCGGTTAATAGCAATCAGCCCCAGCATTTT. It yields the protein CASNSVNSNQPQHF.

This chain joins TRBV7-8 and TRBJ1-1; 9 positions agree with TRBD1. The CDR3 has 15 amino acids. The germline CDR1 and CDR2 sequences are SGHVS and FQNEAQ. V trimming: 3 bases; J trimming: 1 base; junction bases outside the gene matches: 3. DNA for the CDR3: TGTGCCAGCAGCTTGTCGGACAGGGGGAACACTGAAGCTTTCTTT. It encodes CASSLSDRGNTEAFF.

This chain uses TRBV5-1 with TRBJ2-1, with D possibly being TRBD2 (5 bases). The CDR3 runs 14 residues. The germline gives CDR1 SGHRS, CDR2 YFSETQ. V was shortened by 2 bases and J by 0 bases, with 6 bases between the two germline ends. CDR3 DNA sequence: TGCGCCAGCAGCTTCAGCGGCTCCTACAATGAGCAGTTCTTC. Translation: CASSFSGSYNEQFF.

A few counts support this clone. V gene TRBV7-2 combines with J gene TRBJ1-3; 10 bases are a match to TRBD1. The CDR3 is 17 amino acids. The germline V gene encodes CDR1 SGHTA and CDR2 FQGNSA. The V segment lost 3 bases and the J segment 0 bases; nucleotides outside the gene matches: 5. In DNA form, the CDR3 reads TGTGCCAGCAGCTTGTGGGGACAGGGGCCCTCTGGAAACACCATATATTTT. Its translation: CASSLWGQGPSGNTIYF.

J is TRBJ1-1 and V is TRBV27; tentative D call: TRBD1 (5 bases). Germline V gene data show CDR1 as MNHEY and CDR2 as SMNVEV (reference sequence). V lost 5 bases and J 1 base, leaving 14 bases between the germline ends. The CDR3 is 15 residues long. CDR3: CASSPWDRPNTEAFF. The DNA of the CDR3 is TGTGCCAGCAGTCCCTGGGACCGACCGAACACTGAAGCTTTCTTT.

The chain couples TRBV28 to TRBJ1-1; the match to TRBD1 covers 7 bases. The trim removed 8 bases at V and 1 base at J, leaving 7 bases unmatched. Germline CDR1 MDHEN, CDR2 SYDVKM. This CDR3 is built from 14 residues. The CDR3 loop is CASVEQGWNTEAFF. CDR3 coding DNA: TGTGCCAGCGTTGAACAGGGGTGGAACACTGAAGCTTTCTTT.

CDR3 protein: CASSLSPSEKLFF. CDR3 DNA sequence: TGTGCCAGCAGCTTATCACCGTCAGAAAAACTGTTTTTT. The chain combines TRBV7-3 with TRBJ1-4; no clear D. This CDR3 is 13 amino acids long. The germline V and J ends were trimmed by 2 bases and 8 bases, with 9 bases remaining between them. Germline assignment: CDR1 SGHTA and CDR2 FQGTGA. Variable domain in full (rest from reference TRBV7-3 and TRBJ1-4): GAGVSQTPSNKVTEKGKYVELRCDPISGHTALYWYRQSLGQGPEFLIYFQGTGAADDSGLPNDRFFAVRPEGSVSTLKIQRTERGDSAVYLCASSLSPSEKLFFGSGTQLSVL.

V usage is TRBV7-8 and J usage is TRBJ2-5; D gene ambiguous. The V and J ends lost 1 base and 2 bases respectively, with 11 bases between them. Germline V gives CDR1 SGHVS, CDR2 FQNEAQ. The CDR3 length is 15 residues. CDR3 amino acids: CASSLVGQQQETQYF. The CDR3 nucleotides read TGTGCCAGCAGCTTAGTCGGGCAGCAACAAGAGACCCAGTACTTC. The whole variable domain, filled in from reference TRBV7-8 and TRBJ2-5, reads GAGVSQSPRYKVAKRGQDVALRCDPISGHVSLFWYQQALGQGPEFLTYFQNEAQLDKSGLPSDRFFAERPEGSVSTLKIQRTQQEDSAVYLCASSLVGQQQETQYFGPGTRLLVL.

The chain combines TRBV2 with TRBJ2-3; D is possibly TRBD2 (5 bases). The V gene lost 10 bases and the J gene lost 4 bases, with 15 bases spanning the gap. Per germline, CDR1 SNHLY and CDR2 FYNNEI. CDR3 length: 13 amino acids. This CDR3 is CATGRGRADTQYF. In DNA, the CDR3 is TGTGCCACCGGACGAGGGCGGGCAGATACGCAGTATTTT.

The chain uses TRBV10-1 and TRBJ2-7, with 7 bases lining up with TRBD1. The V and J ends lost 3 bases and 6 bases, in that order; junction bases with no gene match: 5. The CDR3 runs to 13 residues. Germline V gene data show CDR1 as WNHNN and CDR2 as SYGVQD (reference sequence). The CDR3 DNA is TGCGCCAGCAGTGATCAGGGGGTCGGCGAGCAGTACTTC. It yields the protein CASSDQGVGEQYF.

With regard to this clone: The germline gene is not matched at one end of the junction; a read error may be the cause. The V call is TRBV7-7, the J call TRBJ2-1; 10 nucleotides match TRBD2. CDR1 is SSHAT and CDR2 is FNYEAQ in the germline V gene (reference sequence). This CDR3 comprises 15 residues. In DNA form, the CDR3 reads TGTGCTAGCAGCTTAGGGCTAGCGGGAGATCGGGAGCAGTTCTTC. Encoded protein: CASSLGLAGDREQFF.

J is TRBJ1-2 and V is TRBV29-1; perhaps TRBD1 as D (5 bases). The V end was cut by 3 bases, the J end by 0 bases, with 14 bases between. The CDR3 is made up of 15 amino acids. Germline V gene sequence: CDR1 SQVTM, CDR2 ANQGSEA. In nucleotides, the CDR3 is TGCAGCGTTGACGACAGCTCTCTAGCTAACTATGGCTACACCTTC. Protein product: CSVDDSSLANYGYTF. The entire variable domain, with the rest obtained from reference TRBV29-1 and TRBJ1-2, is as follows: SAVISQKPSRDICQRGTSLTIQCQVDSQVTMMFWYRQQPGQSLTLIATANQGSEATYESGFVIDKFPISRPNLTFSTLTVSNMSPEDSSIYLCSVDDSSLANYGYTFGSGTRLTVV.

J is TRBJ2-7 and V is TRBV7-9, with 10 positions matching TRBD2. V lost 5 bases to trimming and J lost 2 bases; unmatched junction nucleotides: 6. The CDR3 covers 15 residues. Per the germline V gene, CDR1 is SEHNR and CDR2 is FQNEAQ (reference sequence). This chain's CDR3 is CASSLTSGITYEQYF. The DNA for the CDR3 is TGTGCCAGCAGCCTCACTAGCGGGATCACCTACGAGCAGTACTTC.

The chain combines TRBV4-2 with TRBJ2-5; TRBD2 might be the D (5 bases). The germline gives CDR1 LGHNA, CDR2 YNFKEQ. Trimming cost V 1 base and J 3 bases, with 9 bases left between them. The CDR3 totals 14 residues. Here the CDR3 reads CASSQVRAKETQYF. CDR3 bases: TGTGCCAGCAGCCAAGTGCGGGCGAAAGAGACCCAGTACTTC.

The rearrangement links TRBV20-1 to TRBJ1-2; D call uncertain. Germline CDR1 reads DFQATT; CDR2 reads SNEGSKA (reference sequence). Trimming removed 5 bases from V and 8 bases from J, with 12 bases in between. This CDR3 has 11 residues. CDR3 nucleotide sequence: TGCAGTGCTCTCGGGCAGCTAGGCTACACCTTC. Translating gives CSALGQLGYTF.

This clone came up once. This rearrangement joins TRBV9 to TRBJ2-7; D is unresolved. Trimming pared 1 base from V and 0 bases from J, leaving 14 bases between. The CDR3 sequence is 16 residues long. Germline values: CDR1 SGDLS, CDR2 YYNGEE. CDR3 nucleotide sequence: TGTGCCAGCAGCGTAAGTCTGGTCCAGAGCTCCTACGAGCAGTACTTC. It translates to CASSVSLVQSSYEQYF.

This clone was recorded once. This chain links TRBV21-1 with TRBJ2-7; the D call TRBD1 from the table was never checked on the DNA. TRBV21-1 is an annotated pseudogene. The CDR3 has 16 residues. In DNA form, the CDR3 reads TGTGCCAGCAGCAAACCCAGGGGAAGATGGGCTGGGGAGCAGTACTTC. This encodes CASSKPRGRWAGEQYF.

V gene TRBV7-3 combines with J gene TRBJ2-1; D may be TRBD1 or TRBD2 (5 bases each). Germline values: CDR1 SGHTA, CDR2 FQGTGA. This CDR3 has 15 amino acids. Trimming removed 2 bases from V and 0 bases from J, with 8 bases in between. CDR3 in amino acids: CASSLEGSSYNEQFF. CDR3 nucleotides: TGTGCCAGCAGCTTAGAGGGGTCCTCCTACAATGAGCAGTTCTTC.

This clone was found once. This chain joins TRBV13 and TRBJ1-1; D unresolved. V lost 1 base, J lost 2 bases, and 20 bases lay in between. This CDR3 is 18 amino acids long. CDR1 is PRHDT, CDR2 FYEKMQ, per germline (reference sequence). The CDR3 loop reads CASSLVLDILPHNTEAFF. CDR3 DNA: TGTGCCAGCAGCTTAGTCCTTGATATTCTACCGCATAACACTGAAGCTTTCTTT. The full variable domain, completed using reference TRBV13 and TRBJ1-1, is AAGVIQSPRHLIKEKRETATLKCYPIPRHDTVYWYQQGPGQDPQFLISFYEKMQSDKGSIPDRFSAQQFSDYHSELNMSSLELGDSALYFCASSLVLDILPHNTEAFFGQGTRLTVV.